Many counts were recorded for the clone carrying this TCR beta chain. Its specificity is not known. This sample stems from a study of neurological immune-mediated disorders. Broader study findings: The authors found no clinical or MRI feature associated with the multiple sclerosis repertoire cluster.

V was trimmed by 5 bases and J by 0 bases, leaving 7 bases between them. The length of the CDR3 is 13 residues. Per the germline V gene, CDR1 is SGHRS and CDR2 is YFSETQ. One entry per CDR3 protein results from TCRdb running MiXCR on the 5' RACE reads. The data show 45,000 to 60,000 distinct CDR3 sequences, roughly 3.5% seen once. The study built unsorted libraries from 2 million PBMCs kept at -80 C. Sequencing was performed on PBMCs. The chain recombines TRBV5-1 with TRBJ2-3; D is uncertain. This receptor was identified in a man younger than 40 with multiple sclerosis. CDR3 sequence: CASSPSSTDTQYF. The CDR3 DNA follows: TGCGCCAGCAGTCCTTCTAGCACAGATACGCAGTATTTT.